The 15 T cell receptor beta chains below all came from one sample that was sequenced in a study of cytomegalovirus exposure and HLA in healthy donors. The PCR employed 60 Vbeta primers together with 13 Jbeta primers. Measured with immunoSEQ multiplex PCR; TCRdb has only the in-frame clones, and not every one. The profile shows 200,000 or so clones, more than 65% of them singletons. The sample taken for sequencing was PBMCs. The receptors originated from a man between 18 and 35 years old in good health and CMV-seronegative.

The genes are TRBV6-1 and TRBJ2-7, with TRBD2 matching over 12 bases. Trimming cost V 10 bases and J 6 bases; bases outside gene matches: 10. The CDR3 has 14 residues. Germline lookup yields CDR1 MNHNS and CDR2 SASEGT. The CDR3 loop is CATDLAGGPLEQYF. CDR3 in DNA: TGTGCCACTGATCTAGCGGGAGGGCCGCTCGAGCAGTACTTC.

This clone was picked up a small number of times. V and J are TRBV30 and TRBJ2-7; tentative D call: TRBD1 (5 bases). Trimming left V 2 bases short and J 9 bases short, with 23 bases between. Germline V gene sequence: CDR1 GTSNPN, CDR2 SVGIG (reference sequence). The CDR3 consists of 15 residues. The CDR3 spells CAWSTQALGATGQYF. The CDR3 nucleotides read TGTGCCTGGAGTACCCAGGCCTTGGGTGCTACAGGGCAGTACTTC. Full variable domain (remainder filled in from reference TRBV30 and TRBJ2-7): SQTIHQWPATLVQPVGSPLSLECTVEGTSNPNLYWYRQAAGRGLQLLFYSVGIGQISSEVPQNLSASRPQDRQFILSSKKLLLSDSGFYLCAWSTQALGATGQYFGPGTRLTVT.

The sample holds a few counts of this clone. The same CDR3 can be traced to other DNA sequences in this sample. V is TRBV2 and J is TRBJ2-2; D uncertain. The CDR3 is made up of 12 amino acids. Germline CDR1 SNHLY, CDR2 FYNNEI. The ends were cut back, 5 bases at V and 3 bases at J, with 4 bases in the middle. CDR3 loop: CASSLDTGELFF. The DNA of the CDR3 is TGTGCCAGCAGTTTAGACACCGGGGAGCTGTTTTTT.

A word on this clone: Other DNA variants within this sample encode the same CDR3. CDR3 DNA: TGTGCCAGCTCACCCGGGACAGGGGGCAATGAGCAGTTCTTC. As protein: CASSPGTGGNEQFF. The chain recombines TRBV18 with TRBJ2-1; TRBD1 aligns across 11 bases. Looked up from germline, CDR1 is KGHSH and CDR2 is LQKENI. The CDR3 is 14 amino acids. V lost 3 bases to trimming and J lost 6 bases; unmatched junction nucleotides: 1.

A single count supports this clone. The V gene is TRBV19, the J gene TRBJ2-7; the match to TRBD2 covers 11 bases. This CDR3 has 14 amino acids. Trimming at V came to 5 bases and at J to 4 bases, leaving 4 bases not matched to a gene. Germline V gene lookup returns CDR1 LNHDA and CDR2 SQIVND (reference sequence). CDR3 DNA sequence: TGTGCCAGTAGTTCAGCTAGCGGGAGGTACGAGCAGTACTTC. Protein product: CASSSASGRYEQYF.

With respect to this clone: One junction end does not reproduce the germline sequence, and a read error may be involved. The chain combines TRBV2 with TRBJ2-5, with 7 nucleotides matching TRBD2. Germline V lookup: CDR1 SNHLY, CDR2 FYNNEI. The CDR3 has 13 amino acids. The CDR3 loop reads CVSSELAEETQYF. Written as DNA, the CDR3 is TGTGTCAGCAGTGAGCTAGCGGAAGAGACCCAGTACTTC.

This clone was counted a few times. The V gene is TRBV18, the J gene TRBJ1-1; maybe TRBD1 (6 bases). Trimming pared 2 bases from V and 0 bases from J, leaving 10 bases between. Germline-derived CDR1 and CDR2 are KGHSH and LQKENI. This CDR3 is 15 amino acids long. The DNA for the CDR3 is TGTGCCAGCTCACCATCAGACAGGTTGAACACTGAAGCTTTCTTT. It encodes CASSPSDRLNTEAFF.

In DNA form, the CDR3 reads TGTGCCAGCAGTGAACAGGGGTCCGTAGGTCAGCCCCAGCATTTT. Its protein is CASSEQGSVGQPQHF. The chain joins TRBV2 to TRBJ1-5; a weak D match, TRBD1 (6 bases). Germline CDR1 reads SNHLY; CDR2 reads FYNNEI. Trimming pared 2 bases from V and 6 bases from J, leaving 14 bases between. The CDR3 runs to 15 residues. Variable domain in full (rest from reference TRBV2 and TRBJ1-5): EPEVTQTPSHQVTQMGQEVILRCVPISNHLYFYWYRQILGQKVEFLVSFYNNEISEKSEIFDDQFSVERPDGSNFTLKIRSTKLEDSAMYFCASSEQGSVGQPQHFGDGTRLSIL.

The chain carries TRBV19 and TRBJ1-1; D ambiguous. Germline-derived CDR1 and CDR2 are LNHDA and SQIVND (reference sequence). The CDR3 runs to 13 residues. Trimming shortened V by 8 bases and J by 0 bases, and 10 bases separated the two germline ends. CDR3 residues: CASSLSVNTEAFF. CDR3 in DNA: TGTGCCAGTTCCCTAAGTGTGAACACTGAAGCTTTCTTT.

The rearrangement joins TRBV2 to TRBJ1-1; 12 bases match TRBD1. This CDR3 is built from 16 residues. J gave up 4 bases and V 6 bases, and 9 bases lay outside the gene matches. CDR1 and CDR2 from the germline V gene are SNHLY and FYNNEI. The CDR3 protein is CASRTGTGGAFTEAFF. CDR3 nucleotides: TGTGCCAGCAGGACCGGGACAGGGGGCGCTTTCACTGAAGCTTTCTTT.

This chain connects TRBV7-9 to TRBJ2-7, with 7 positions matching TRBD2. J gave up 9 bases and V 5 bases, and 10 bases lay outside the gene matches. Germline V gene data show CDR1 as SEHNR and CDR2 as FQNEAQ (reference sequence). The CDR3 is 13 amino acids. CDR3 residues: CASSLGGTLGQYF. The CDR3 DNA reads as TGTGCCAGCAGCCTCGGGGGGACTCTCGGGCAGTACTTC.

This clone was detected a few times. This sample includes further DNA sequences coding for the same CDR3. The chain combines TRBV19 with TRBJ2-1, with 11 bases lining up with TRBD2. CDR1 and CDR2 from the germline V gene are LNHDA and SQIVND (reference sequence). The CDR3 length is 15 residues. Trimming at V came to 3 bases and at J to 4 bases, leaving 2 bases not matched to a gene. The CDR3 DNA reads as TGTGCCAGTAGTATTGGGACTAGCGGATACAATGAGCAGTTCTTC. Its translation: CASSIGTSGYNEQFF. The complete variable domain, with remaining parts taken from reference TRBV19 and TRBJ2-1, reads DGGITQSPKYLFRKEGQNVTLSCEQNLNHDAMYWYRQDPGQGLRLIYYSQIVNDFQKGDIAEGYSVSREKKESFPLTVTSAQKNPTAFYLCASSIGTSGYNEQFFGPGTRLTVL.

This clone was seen once. The chain links TRBV11-3 to TRBJ1-1; D is ambiguous. CDR3 size: 12 residues. V lost 5 bases to trimming and J lost 3 bases, with 7 bases between them. CDR1 SGHNT and CDR2 YENEEA come from the germline V gene. The CDR3 protein is CASSPSDTEAFF. CDR3 nucleotides: TGTGCCAGCAGCCCGAGCGACACTGAAGCTTTCTTT.

The chain employs TRBV27 and TRBJ2-7; TRBD1 agrees at 12 bases. V gave up 5 bases and J gave up 7 bases; unmatched junction bases: 9. Germline V lookup: CDR1 MNHEY, CDR2 SMNVEV (reference sequence). This CDR3 has 15 amino acids. As DNA, the CDR3 is TGTGCCAGCAGTAAAATGGGACAGGGGGCCGGGGAGCAGTACTTC. Translation: CASSKMGQGAGEQYF.

The chain carries TRBV2 and TRBJ1-2; D call uncertain. Trimming left V 6 bases short and J 6 bases short, with 14 bases between. The CDR3 is 13 amino acids. Germline CDR1 is SNHLY and CDR2 is FYNNEI. The CDR3, as DNA: TGTGCCAGCAGCTTATACCCGTCGGATGGCTACACCTTC. It specifies CASSLYPSDGYTF.